This paragraph covers one T cell receptor (beta chain) sequence. Compared with germline, one end of the junction differs, possibly owing to a read error. The data are from a study of T cell responses to AZD1222 COVID-19 vaccine. Sequencing used immunoSEQ multiplex PCR; TCRdb keeps in-frame clones, though not all of them. The sample lists 150,000 to 200,000 clones; 85% to 90% were seen once. Sequences were derived from peripheral blood, sampled on day 0 of AZD1222 vaccination. This sequence originates from an adult in good health.

CDR3 bases: TGCGCGAGCAGGAACAGGACGGCCTCGAGTACTGAAGCTTTCTTT. Residues: CASRNRTASSTEAFF. V and J are TRBV5-1 and TRBJ1-1; weak D call: TRBD1 (5 bases). The CDR3 is 15 amino acids. Germline-derived CDR1 and CDR2 are SGHRS and YFSETQ.